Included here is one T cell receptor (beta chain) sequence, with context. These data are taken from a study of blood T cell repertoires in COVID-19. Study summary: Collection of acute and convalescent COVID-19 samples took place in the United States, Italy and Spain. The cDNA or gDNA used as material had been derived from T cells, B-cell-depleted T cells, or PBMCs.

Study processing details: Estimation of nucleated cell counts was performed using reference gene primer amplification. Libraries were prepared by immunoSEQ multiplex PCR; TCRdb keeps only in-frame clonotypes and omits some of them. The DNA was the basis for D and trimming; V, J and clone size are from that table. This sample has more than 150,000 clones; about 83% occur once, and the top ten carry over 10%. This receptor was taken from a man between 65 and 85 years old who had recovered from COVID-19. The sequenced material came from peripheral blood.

CDR3 sequence reads: CASSYMVGQIGEAFF. DNA of the CDR3: TGTGCCAGCAGTTACATGGTTGGACAGATCGGTGAAGCTTTCTTT. The chain recombines TRBV6-6 with TRBJ1-1, with TRBD1 as a possible D gene (6 bases). CDR1 is MNHNY and CDR2 is SVGAGI in the germline V gene (reference sequence). CDR3 length equals 15 residues. With 2 bases removed from V and 7 bases from J, the gap between germline ends came to 17 bases.